Below are 15 T cell receptor beta chains sequenced from a single sample in a study of OX40 agonist ivuxolimab in advanced cancers. Only in-frame clones appear in the TCRdb table, and some are missing; sequencing was by immunoSEQ multiplex PCR. The sample lists about 79,000 clones; about 85% were seen once. Sequenced here: CD4+ or CD8+ T cells sorted from blood, sampled in a trial of the OX40 agonist ivuxolimab. All receptors derive from an adult with an advanced solid tumor such as melanoma, head and neck, liver or kidney cancer.

V is TRBV7-9 and J is TRBJ2-1; possible D gene TRBD2, 6 bases. V lost 5 bases and J 7 bases, leaving 12 bases between the germline ends. The CDR3 is made up of 13 amino acids. The germline V gene encodes CDR1 SEHNR and CDR2 FQNEAQ (reference sequence). CDR3 DNA: TGTGCCAGCAGCGCGTCAGGGAGGAATGAGCAGTTCTTC. This gives the protein CASSASGRNEQFF.

The rearrangement uses TRBV27 and TRBJ2-7; TRBD2 agrees at 9 bases. The V segment lost 3 bases and the J segment 4 bases; nucleotides outside the gene matches: 19. From germline, CDR1 is MNHEY and CDR2 SMNVEV (reference sequence). This CDR3 contains 19 residues. CDR3 protein: CASSFGRMREGLPSYEQYF. CDR3 DNA: TGTGCCAGCAGTTTCGGGAGAATGCGGGAGGGCCTTCCCTCTTACGAGCAGTACTTC.

The chain carries TRBV30 and TRBJ1-6, with a tentative D call TRBD1 (6 bases). The CDR3 loop spans 18 amino acids. Looked up from germline, CDR1 is GTSNPN and CDR2 is SVGIG (reference sequence). Trimming removed 1 base from V and 0 bases from J, with 16 bases in between. The CDR3 spells CAWSGGQGLSSYNSPLHF. The CDR3 region has the DNA TGTGCCTGGAGTGGGGGGCAGGGCCTAAGCTCCTATAATTCACCCCTCCACTTT. Complete variable domain (other parts from reference TRBV30 and TRBJ1-6): SQTIHQWPATLVQPVGSPLSLECTVEGTSNPNLYWYRQAAGRGLQLLFYSVGIGQISSEVPQNLSASRPQDRQFILSSKKLLLSDSGFYLCAWSGGQGLSSYNSPLHFGNGTRLTVT.

This clone came up once. The chain has TRBV27 and TRBJ2-2; 10 bases match TRBD2. Trimming at V came to 7 bases and at J to 7 bases, leaving 12 bases not matched to a gene. Germline lookup yields CDR1 MNHEY and CDR2 SMNVEV (reference sequence). The CDR3 has 16 residues. CDR3 residues: CASTPLAGGLGGELFF. The DNA of the CDR3 is TGTGCCAGCACCCCCTTAGCGGGAGGCCTCGGCGGGGAGCTGTTTTTT.

The V and J genes are TRBV5-1 and TRBJ2-3, with D possibly being TRBD1 (6 bases). Trimming took off 2 bases at V and 3 bases at J, with 13 bases between the two ends. This CDR3 comprises 15 residues. The germline V gene encodes CDR1 SGHRS and CDR2 YFSETQ. CDR3 sequence (DNA): TGCGCCAGCAGCTTCGACAGGCCCGATACAGATACGCAGTATTTT. This gives the protein CASSFDRPDTDTQYF.

This rearrangement joins TRBV30 to TRBJ2-3; 9 nucleotides line up with TRBD1. This CDR3 is 14 amino acids long. Germline CDR1 reads GTSNPN; CDR2 reads SVGIG (reference sequence). Trimming removed 3 bases from V and 5 bases from J; junction bases left unmatched: 6. Here the CDR3 DNA reads TGTGCCTGGAGAGGGGGACAGGGCGTAGATACGCAGTATTTT. Its translation is CAWRGGQGVDTQYF.

The chain is built from TRBV15 and TRBJ2-7; possibly TRBD1 or TRBD2 for D (6 bases each). The CDR3 covers 14 residues. The germline V gene encodes CDR1 LNHNV and CDR2 YYDKDF (reference sequence). Trimming removed 5 bases from V and 1 base from J, with 12 bases in between. This CDR3 reads CATSSGGLSYEQYF. The CDR3 DNA is TGTGCCACCAGCTCTGGGGGGCTATCCTACGAGCAGTACTTC. The full variable domain, completed using reference TRBV15 and TRBJ2-7, is DAMVIQNPRYQVTQFGKPVTLSCSQTLNHNVMYWYQQKSSQAPKLLFHYYDKDFNNEADTPDNFQSRRPNTSFCFLDIRSPGLGDTAMYLCATSSGGLSYEQYFGPGTRLTVT.

The chain employs TRBV10-3 and TRBJ1-5, with D uncertain. Trimming cost V 2 bases and J 3 bases, with 5 bases left between them. This CDR3 spans 13 amino acids. CDR1 and CDR2 from the germline V gene are ENHRY and SYGVKD. The CDR3 spells CAISEGNNQPQHF. CDR3 nucleotide sequence: TGTGCCATCAGTGAGGGGAACAATCAGCCCCAGCATTTT.

The J gene is TRBJ2-1, the V gene TRBV14; the D gene is possibly TRBD1 (7 bases). Trimming shortened V by 4 bases and J by 0 bases, and 19 bases separated the two germline ends. The CDR3 is made up of 18 amino acids. Germline lookup yields CDR1 SGHDN and CDR2 FVKESK. CDR3 region: CASSPGTVGGTSYNEQFF. In DNA, the CDR3 is TGTGCCAGCAGCCCGGGGACAGTCGGGGGAACCTCCTACAATGAGCAGTTCTTC.

CDR3 bases: TGTGCCAGCAGCTTCGACTCTAGCGGGAGGTACGAGCAGTACTTC. Its translation is CASSFDSSGRYEQYF. The chain recombines TRBV7-9 with TRBJ2-7, with TRBD2 matching over 11 bases. The V segment lost 3 bases and the J segment 4 bases; nucleotides outside the gene matches: 5. Per germline, CDR1 SEHNR and CDR2 FQNEAQ (reference sequence). This CDR3 comprises 15 residues.

This clone appeared a few times. The chain links TRBV6-1 to TRBJ2-7; D may be TRBD2 (6 bases). CDR3 length: 13 amino acids. In germline, CDR1 is MNHNS, CDR2 SASEGT. V lost 2 bases, J lost 5 bases, and 10 bases lay in between. The CDR3 DNA is TGTGCCAGCAGTGAAACGCGGGACGACGAGCAGTACTTC. Residues: CASSETRDDEQYF.

The CDR3 DNA sequence: TGTGCCAGCGAACCCCCTGGAAATCAGCCCCAGCATTTT. It is translated as CASEPPGNQPQHF. The gene calls are TRBV2 and TRBJ1-5; no firm D call. V lost 8 bases and J lost 4, with 12 bases in between. The CDR3 length is 13 residues. Per the germline V gene, CDR1 is SNHLY and CDR2 is FYNNEI.

The genes are TRBV7-3 and TRBJ2-1; unclear D gene. CDR1 is SGHTA, CDR2 FQGTGA, per germline. CDR3 size: 15 residues. V dropped 3 bases and J dropped 0 bases, with 9 bases sitting between them. The CDR3 nucleotides read TGTGCCAGCAGCTTGGACCCTTACTCCTACAATGAGCAGTTCTTC. It codes for CASSLDPYSYNEQFF.

The V gene is TRBV28, the J gene TRBJ2-1; no firm D call. CDR3 length: 13 residues. Trimming pared 7 bases from V and 7 bases from J, leaving 14 bases between. The germline gives CDR1 MDHEN, CDR2 SYDVKM. The CDR3 coding sequence is TGTGCCAGCACCAGACCCGTTTTGAATGAGCAGTTCTTC. Translating it yields CASTRPVLNEQFF.

This chain links TRBV5-4 with TRBJ2-3; D is uncertain. This CDR3 has 15 amino acids. Trimming pared 0 bases from V and 6 bases from J, leaving 14 bases between. Per the germline V gene, CDR1 is SGHNT and CDR2 is YYREEE (reference sequence). This CDR3 is CASSLEGMKGDTQYF. The CDR3 DNA is TGTGCCAGCAGCTTGGAAGGGATGAAGGGCGATACGCAGTATTTT.